The sequence of this T cell receptor beta chain was determined in a study of human T cells and chemical hapten exposure. Overall study context: Sensitization employed 2% DPC on about 2 cm by about 2 cm of upper inner arm skin. After 6 days, upper back 0.01% DPC patch tests were scored. Study-level findings and limits: TCRs exceeding 1 in 1000 frequency stayed unchanged with DPC sensitization.

Specified time point: patch test 2, 6 weeks after DPC sensitization. Indicated treatment: therapeutic diphenylcyclopropenone sensitization with weekly scalp DPC. This clonotype was counted at least ten times. Its cognate antigen is unknown. V lost 3 bases, J lost 11 bases, and 9 bases stayed unmatched. The CDR3 runs to 13 residues. TCRdb called the RACE reads again in MiXCR, with one record for every CDR3 protein. The sample shows about 400,000 distinct CDR3 sequences, about 6% of them seen only once. Specimen: whole blood, collected in connection with sensitization to the hapten diphenylcyclopropenone (DPC). The rearrangement joins TRBV12-3 or TRBV12-4 to TRBJ2-7; 8 bases map to TRBD1. This clonotype was obtained from a woman aged 18-29 years with alopecia areata. Some clones in this sample may be carry-over from other donors' samples. CDR3 nucleotide sequence: TGTGCCAGCAGTTTGGGATGGCCAGGGGGCGAGTACTTC. It encodes CASSLGWPGGEYF.